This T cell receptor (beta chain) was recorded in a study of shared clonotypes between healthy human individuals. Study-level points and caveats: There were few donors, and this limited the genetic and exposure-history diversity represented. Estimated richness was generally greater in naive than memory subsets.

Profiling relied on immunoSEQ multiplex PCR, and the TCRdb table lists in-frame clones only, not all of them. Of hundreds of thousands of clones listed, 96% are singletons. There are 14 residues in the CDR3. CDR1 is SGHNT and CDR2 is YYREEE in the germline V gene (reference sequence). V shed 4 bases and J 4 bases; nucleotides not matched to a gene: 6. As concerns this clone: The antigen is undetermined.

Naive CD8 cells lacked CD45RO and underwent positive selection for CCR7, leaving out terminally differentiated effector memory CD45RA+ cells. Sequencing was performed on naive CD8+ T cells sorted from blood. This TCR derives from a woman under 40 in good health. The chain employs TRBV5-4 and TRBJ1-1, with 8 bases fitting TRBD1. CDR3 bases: TGTGCCAGCAGCCTCAGGGGGCTTAGCACTGAAGCTTTCTTT. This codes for CASSLRGLSTEAFF.